Each of the 23 T cell receptor beta chains below was sequenced from the same sample in a study of blood T cells in healthy people across ages. A second 7 to 11 cycle PCR used barcoded and J-beta primers. One entry per CDR3 protein, called by TCRdb with MiXCR from the 5' RACE reads. The sample includes hundreds of thousands of distinct CDR3 sequences, around 25% of them seen just once. This same sample was also part of a study on T cells of mothers and their children.

Source material: blood. These receptors were obtained from a boy aged 5-17 years in good health.

The rearrangement joins TRBV12-3 or TRBV12-4 to TRBJ2-1; the match to TRBD1 covers 9 bases. The J call may be incorrect, as the DNA end agrees better with TRBJ2-5. This CDR3 is 15 amino acids long. In DNA form, the CDR3 reads TGTGCCAGCAGTTTATTGGGACAGGGACGAGAGACCCAGTACTTC. This gives the protein CASSLLGQGRETQYF.

The chain uses TRBV6-6 and TRBJ1-1; TRBD1 agrees at 7 bases. This CDR3 comprises 13 residues. Losses at the gene ends were 0 bases for V and 6 bases for J; bases not matched to a gene: 1. Germline V gene data show CDR1 as MNHNY and CDR2 as SVGAGI (reference sequence). The CDR3 sequence is CASSYSQGAEAFF. In nucleotides, the CDR3 is TGTGCCAGCAGTTACTCCCAGGGGGCTGAAGCTTTCTTT.

A few counts support this clonotype. The chain carries TRBV2 and TRBJ2-3; D uncertain. This CDR3 is 12 amino acids long. V lost 4 bases to trimming and J lost 6 bases, with 8 bases between them. In germline, CDR1 is SNHLY, CDR2 FYNNEI. The CDR3 DNA is TGTGCCAGCAGTGTCGGGCCTGATACGCAGTATTTT. Translating gives CASSVGPDTQYF.

A few counts support this clonotype. This chain connects TRBV7-9 to TRBJ1-2; 8 nucleotides align to TRBD1. The V segment lost 6 bases and the J segment 3 bases; nucleotides outside the gene matches: 9. Germline lookup yields CDR1 SEHNR and CDR2 FQNEAQ (reference sequence). CDR3 length: 15 residues. CDR3 protein: CASRGEQGAYYGYTF. The CDR3 nucleotides are TGTGCCAGCAGGGGTGAGCAGGGGGCTTACTATGGCTACACCTTC.

The genes are TRBV7-9 and TRBJ1-5; 9 nucleotides match TRBD1. V was clipped by 3 bases and J by 4 bases; unmatched bases: 4. Per germline, CDR1 SEHNR and CDR2 FQNEAQ (reference sequence). The CDR3 totals 15 residues. The CDR3 DNA is TGTGCCAGCAGCTTGGGGGGGACAGGGAATCAGCCCCAGCATTTT. Translation: CASSLGGTGNQPQHF.

Worth noting for this clonotype: Sequence at one end of the junction differs from germline and may be a read error. The rearrangement uses TRBV29-1 and TRBJ2-3; TRBD1 aligns across 12 bases. CDR1 and CDR2 (germline): SQVTM, ANQGSEA. This CDR3 region has 16 residues. Written as DNA, the CDR3 is TGCAGCACCGGGACAGGGGGCGCAGCGGGCACAGATACGCAGTGTTTT. It translates to CSTGTGGAAGTDTQCF.

This sequence joins TRBV12-3 or TRBV12-4 and TRBJ2-7; 7 nucleotides match TRBD1. With 5 bases clipped from V and 4 bases from J, the junction kept 5 bases outside the gene matches. This CDR3 contains 13 residues. The CDR3 DNA sequence: TGTGCCAGCAGTCTCAGGGGGTGGTACGAGCAGTACTTC. This translates into CASSLRGWYEQYF.

The chain is built from TRBV20-1 and TRBJ2-1; 12 positions match TRBD2. This CDR3 has 15 amino acids. Germline lookup yields CDR1 DFQATT and CDR2 SNEGSKA (reference sequence). Losses at the gene ends were 3 bases for V and 5 bases for J; bases not matched to a gene: 5. The CDR3 nucleotides are TGCAGTGCTAGCCGACTAGCGGGGGCCAACAATGAGCAGTTCTTC. Its protein is CSASRLAGANNEQFF.

The table lists this clonotype with a few counts. The chain is built from TRBV11-2 and TRBJ2-5; no reliable D call. This CDR3 is 12 amino acids long. CDR1 SGHAT and CDR2 FQNNGV come from the germline V gene. Trimming left V 5 bases short and J 3 bases short, with 7 bases between. CDR3 protein: CASSITKETQYF. The DNA for the CDR3 is TGTGCCAGCAGCATTACCAAAGAGACCCAGTACTTC.

This chain uses TRBV5-1 with TRBJ2-7, with D unclear. The germline V gene has CDR1 SGHRS and CDR2 YFSETQ. There are 16 residues in the CDR3. V gave up 4 bases and J gave up 1 base, with 18 bases separating them. The CDR3 region is CASSQTWTENSYEQYF. DNA for the CDR3: TGCGCCAGCAGCCAGACCTGGACGGAGAATTCCTACGAGCAGTACTTC.

V gene TRBV7-9 combines with J gene TRBJ2-4; TRBD2 is a possible D gene (6 bases). The CDR3 length is 14 residues. V was cut by 5 bases and J by 7 bases, with 15 bases left in between. Germline assignment: CDR1 SEHNR and CDR2 FQNEAQ (reference sequence). CDR3 sequence: CASSPSRAGNIQYF. In DNA form, the CDR3 reads TGTGCCAGCAGCCCCAGCAGGGCGGGGAACATTCAGTACTTC.

The CDR3 sequence: CASSPSGGDPDTQYF. CDR3 in DNA: TGTGCCAGCAGTCCATCAGGGGGCGATCCGGATACGCAGTATTTT. The J gene is TRBJ2-3, the V gene TRBV12-3 or TRBV12-4, with 8 bases aligning to TRBD1. There are 15 residues in the CDR3. Trimming took 5 bases from V and 6 from J; bases not matched to a gene: 10.

The chain couples TRBV6-5 to TRBJ1-2; the match to TRBD1 covers 10 bases. Trimming removed 5 bases from V and 4 bases from J; junction bases left unmatched: 4. Germline V gene data show CDR1 as MNHEY and CDR2 as SVGAGI. The CDR3 runs 14 residues. This CDR3 is CASSPGTGAYGYTF. In DNA form, the CDR3 reads TGTGCCAGCAGTCCCGGGACAGGGGCCTATGGCTACACCTTC.

This chain uses TRBV19 with TRBJ1-2; maybe TRBD1 (6 bases). Germline loops: CDR1 LNHDA, CDR2 SQIVND (reference sequence). The CDR3 has 10 amino acids. CDR3 region: CGLGQNGYTF. In DNA, the CDR3 is TGTGGTTTAGGACAGAATGGCTACACCTTC.

This clonotype turned up a few times. The CDR3 is CASSESMGTGAYEQYF. CDR3 DNA: TGCGCCAGCAGTGAGTCGATGGGGACAGGGGCCTACGAGCAGTACTTC. The rearrangement joins TRBV10-2 to TRBJ2-7; 10 nucleotides line up with TRBD1. Per germline, CDR1 WSHSY and CDR2 SAAADI. The CDR3 length is 16 residues. J was trimmed by 2 bases and V by 0 bases; bases with no gene match: 4.

The chain is built from TRBV20-1 and TRBJ2-7; a weak D match, TRBD1 (5 bases). The ends were cut back, 3 bases at V and 0 bases at J, with 9 bases in the middle. The germline V gene has CDR1 DFQATT and CDR2 SNEGSKA (reference sequence). CDR3 length: 13 residues. The chain's CDR3 is CSARDIFSYEQYF. In nucleotides, the CDR3 is TGCAGTGCTAGGGACATTTTCTCCTACGAGCAGTACTTC.

The chain joins TRBV12-3 or TRBV12-4 to TRBJ1-4; D call uncertain. V shed 3 bases and J shed 13 bases, with 18 bases lying between them. The CDR3 has 14 amino acids. In DNA, the CDR3 is TGTGCCAGCAGTTTGGGAATACAAGGAGAGATACTGTTTTTT. Translation gives CASSLGIQGEILFF.

CDR3 loop: CASSPSGIQETQYF. In nucleotides, the CDR3 is TGTGCCAGCTCACCATCCGGGATCCAAGAGACCCAGTACTTC. The chain couples TRBV18 to TRBJ2-5; TRBD2 might be the D (5 bases). Looked up from germline, CDR1 is KGHSH and CDR2 is LQKENI. Between the trimmed V and J ends, which lost 2 bases and 1 base, there was a span of 8 bases. The CDR3 is 14 amino acids.

The rearrangement links TRBV12-3 or TRBV12-4 to TRBJ1-2, with a weak D call TRBD1 (6 bases). CDR3 length equals 13 residues. V was clipped by 3 bases and J by 7 bases, with 12 bases between them. The CDR3 nucleotides are TGTGCCAGCAGTTTTAGCCAGGGGCTTGGCTACACCTTC. Protein sequence: CASSFSQGLGYTF.

Comments on this clonotype: The junction shows a germline mismatch at one end, possibly a read error. The V call is TRBV29-1, the J call TRBJ2-3; D assignment may be TRBD1 or TRBD2 (5 bases each). CDR3 length equals 12 residues. CDR1 is SQVTM and CDR2 is ANQGSEA in the germline V gene. CDR3 sequence (DNA): TGCGGCGTGAGGGGACGCGAGGGCTGGCAGTATTTT. Encoded protein: CGVRGREGWQYF.

This clonotype was seen a handful of times. The rearrangement links TRBV28 to TRBJ1-4; 8 nucleotides align to TRBD1. CDR3 length: 13 residues. Germline assignment: CDR1 MDHEN and CDR2 SYDVKM. V trimming: 8 bases; J trimming: 3 bases; junction bases outside the gene matches: 2. The CDR3 DNA sequence: TGTGCCAGCGAGACAGGGGCTAATGAAAAACTGTTTTTT. It yields the protein CASETGANEKLFF.

This clonotype has a handful of counts. The V gene is TRBV10-3, the J gene TRBJ2-5; 8 bases map to TRBD2. TRBJ2-1 matches the DNA end more closely, so the J call is doubtful. Germline assignment: CDR1 ENHRY and CDR2 SYGVKD. The CDR3 extends over 15 amino acids. The CDR3 bases are TGTGCCATCAGTGAGCGACACCGGGAGGGCGATGAGCAGTTCTTC. It translates to CAISERHREGDEQFF.

The chain employs TRBV12-3 or TRBV12-4 and TRBJ1-5; a weak D match, TRBD1 (6 bases). This CDR3 is built from 14 residues. Trimming took off 7 bases at V and 6 bases at J, with 16 bases between the two ends. The CDR3 sequence: CASTSPGGTQPQHF. The CDR3 DNA reads TGTGCCAGCACCTCACCTGGGGGCACTCAGCCCCAGCATTTT.